One and the same sample provided the 10 T cell receptor beta chains below, sequenced in a study of blood T cell repertoires in COVID-19. Libraries were prepared by immunoSEQ multiplex PCR; TCRdb keeps only in-frame clonotypes and omits some of them. The data contain tens of thousands of clones, approximately 85% of them seen just once; the ten biggest clones take up approximately 4.8%. What was sequenced was peripheral blood. These receptors all stem from an elderly man with acute or convalescent COVID-19.

The V gene is TRBV5-6, the J gene TRBJ2-2, with D perhaps matching TRBD2 (5 bases). V lost 2 bases and J 6 bases, leaving 8 bases between the germline ends. Per the germline V gene, CDR1 is SGHDT and CDR2 is YYEEEE. The CDR3 extends over 13 amino acids. CDR3 residues: CASSFGISGELFF. The CDR3 DNA is TGTGCCAGCAGCTTCGGGATTTCCGGGGAGCTGTTTTTT. Looking up the rest from reference TRBV5-6 and TRBJ2-2 gives the full variable domain: DAGVTQSPTHLIKTRGQQVTLRCSPKSGHDTVSWYQQALGQGPQFIFQYYEEEERQRGNFPDRFSGHQFPNYSSELNVNALLLGDSALYLCASSFGISGELFFGEGSRLTVL.

The rearrangement uses TRBV4-3 and TRBJ1-2; 9 positions match TRBD1. Germline CDR1 LGHNA, CDR2 YSLEER. V shed 0 bases, J shed 0 bases, and the junction held 11 bases outside the gene matches. This CDR3 has 19 residues. The CDR3 region has the DNA TGCGCCAGCAGCCAAGAAGTCGGGACAGGGTTTTTTTCTAACTATGGCTACACCTTC. This translates into CASSQEVGTGFFSNYGYTF.

This clone was found once. The chain links TRBV9 to TRBJ2-2, with 7 bases aligning to TRBD1. This CDR3 contains 16 residues. Per the germline V gene, CDR1 is SGDLS and CDR2 is YYNGEE. The V segment lost 0 bases and the J segment 0 bases; nucleotides outside the gene matches: 2. The CDR3 is CASSVETGSNTGELFF. CDR3 coding DNA: TGTGCCAGCAGCGTAGAGACAGGGTCGAACACCGGGGAGCTGTTTTTT.

The genes are TRBV7-2 and TRBJ1-6, with 7 nucleotides matching TRBD1. The germline gives CDR1 SGHTA, CDR2 FQGNSA. V gave up 2 bases and J gave up 10 bases; unmatched junction bases: 11. The CDR3 spans 16 residues. The CDR3 region is CASSLNRQGGGSPLHF. The CDR3 DNA follows: TGTGCCAGCAGCTTAAACCGACAGGGAGGAGGCTCACCCCTCCACTTT.

The CDR3 region is CASSILATNEKLFF. The CDR3, as DNA: TGTGCCAGCAGTATACTTGCAACTAATGAAAAACTGTTTTTT. This chain links TRBV28 with TRBJ1-4, with D hard to call. This CDR3 contains 14 residues. The germline gives CDR1 MDHEN, CDR2 SYDVKM. V was shortened by 5 bases and J by 0 bases, with 7 bases between the two germline ends.

The J gene is TRBJ1-2, the V gene TRBV5-4; 7 bases match TRBD1. CDR1 SGHNT and CDR2 YYREEE come from the germline V gene (reference sequence). The trim removed 4 bases at V and 1 base at J, leaving 10 bases unmatched. CDR3 size: 16 residues. CDR3 DNA: TGTGCCAGCAGCCCTCCGACAGGGCGAATTAACTATGGCTACACCTTC. Translation: CASSPPTGRINYGYTF.

The chain has TRBV10-2 and TRBJ2-2; D might be TRBD2 (5 bases). This CDR3 comprises 13 residues. The germline V and J ends were trimmed by 9 bases and 7 bases, with 15 bases remaining between them. Germline V gene sequence: CDR1 WSHSY, CDR2 SAAADI. CDR3 DNA: TGCGCCAGTTCCGGGATGATAAACGGGGAGCTGTTTTTT. Amino acid sequence: CASSGMINGELFF.

This clone was counted a few times. In DNA form, the CDR3 reads TGTGCCAGTAGTATCAAAGGGGCGCCGGGAGATACGCAGTATTTT. Translated, it gives CASSIKGAPGDTQYF. The chain carries TRBV19 and TRBJ2-3, with D perhaps TRBD1 (5 bases). CDR1 is LNHDA and CDR2 is SQIVND in the germline V gene (reference sequence). The CDR3 runs to 15 residues. Trimming took 3 bases from V and 5 from J, leaving 15 bases between them.

This sequence joins TRBV28 and TRBJ2-2, with 7 bases that match TRBD1. V lost 7 bases and J lost 3; bases outside the gene matches: 8. The CDR3 covers 15 residues. Germline CDR1 is MDHEN and CDR2 is SYDVKM. The CDR3 coding sequence is TGTGCCAGCATGCTAGGGGGCGCGGACACCGGGGAGCTGTTTTTT. It encodes CASMLGGADTGELFF.

This chain joins TRBV30 and TRBJ2-5; 7 nucleotides align to TRBD2. V was pared by 5 bases and J by 7 bases, with 1 base of the junction left unmatched. The CDR3 contains 10 residues. Germline CDR1 GTSNPN, CDR2 SVGIG (reference sequence). The CDR3 loop reads CAWGEGTQYF. The CDR3 DNA reads as TGTGCCTGGGGGGAGGGGACCCAGTACTTC.